This T cell receptor beta chain appears in the sequencing data of a study of T cell repertoires in cytomegalovirus infection. Study background: CMV infection and matching HLA type were both indicated by public TCR beta signatures.

The V end was cut by 6 bases, the J end by 1 base, with 7 bases between. The CDR3 extends over 12 amino acids. Germline values: CDR1 LGHNT, CDR2 FRNRAP. TCRdb reprocessed the reads with MiXCR, giving one entry per CDR3 protein. The table includes hundreds of thousands of distinct CDR3 sequences, 20% to 25% detected once. This clonotype was seen a handful of times. Its antigen is currently unknown. Study findings and constraints: The cumulative frequency of public TCR beta families distinguished individuals who carried CMV together with the relevant HLA. What dominated the ex vivo response were HLA-C-restricted CMV-specific TCR beta clonotypes.

The rearrangement joins TRBV12-5 to TRBJ2-7; D gene ambiguous. This receptor was obtained from a human donor in good health (CMV status not recorded). Some clones in this sample may be carry-over from other donors' samples. The sample consisted of CD8+ T cells from PBMCs. This CDR3 reads CASGERSYEQYF. CDR3 DNA: TGTGCTAGTGGGGAAAGGTCCTACGAGCAGTACTTC.